Below are 9 T cell receptor beta chains sequenced from a single sample in a study of blood T cell repertoires in COVID-19. Here immunoSEQ multiplex PCR was the method, and the copy in TCRdb shows in-frame clones only, minus some. The table has 50,000 to 70,000 clones, roughly 84% seen once. The sample taken for sequencing was peripheral blood. These receptors originate from a man between 65 and 80 years old with active COVID-19.

In the case of this clone: A junction end diverges from the germline sequence, so it may reflect a read error. The chain recombines TRBV7-7 with TRBJ2-5; D not resolved. The length of the CDR3 is 13 residues. Germline values: CDR1 SSHAT, CDR2 FNYEAQ (reference sequence). The CDR3 loop reads CASSLGRAETQYF. The CDR3 DNA is TGTGCTAGCAGCTTAGGGCGAGCGGAGACCCAGTACTTC.

The chain carries TRBV9 and TRBJ2-3, with D perhaps TRBD1 (6 bases). V gave up 4 bases and J gave up 2 bases, with 17 bases separating them. Germline V lookup: CDR1 SGDLS, CDR2 YYNGEE. There are 16 residues in the CDR3. The CDR3 is CASSPRTGSATDTQYF. CDR3 in DNA: TGTGCCAGCAGCCCACGAACAGGGTCCGCCACAGATACGCAGTATTTT.

The genes are TRBV29-1 and TRBJ1-1, with D perhaps TRBD1 (5 bases). Germline V lookup: CDR1 SQVTM, CDR2 ANQGSEA. Trimming removed 6 bases at V and 4 bases at J, with 12 bases between. The CDR3 has 12 amino acids. In DNA form, the CDR3 reads TGCAGCGTCTCAGGGTTGGGCACTGAAGCTTTCTTT. Amino acid sequence: CSVSGLGTEAFF.

Only one count was recorded for this clone. The chain uses TRBV7-3 and TRBJ2-2, with 8 bases lining up with TRBD2. CDR1 is SGHTA, CDR2 FQGTGA, per germline. The CDR3 loop spans 16 amino acids. V lost 2 bases to trimming and J lost 7 bases; unmatched junction nucleotides: 9. CDR3 loop: CASSLEGGRIFGELFF. The DNA for the CDR3 is TGTGCCAGCAGCTTAGAAGGCGGGAGGATTTTCGGGGAGCTGTTTTTT.

The chain couples TRBV19 to TRBJ1-4, with D perhaps TRBD1 (6 bases). CDR3 length equals 14 residues. Trimming stripped 4 bases from V and 5 bases from J, with 11 bases between. The germline gives CDR1 LNHDA, CDR2 SQIVND (reference sequence). This CDR3 reads CASSKQGWNEKLFF. The CDR3 DNA follows: TGTGCCAGTAGTAAACAGGGTTGGAATGAAAAACTGTTTTTT.

This clone was seen a few times. The chain recombines TRBV9 with TRBJ2-7, with 13 bases fitting TRBD2. The length of the CDR3 is 15 residues. Germline V lookup: CDR1 SGDLS, CDR2 YYNGEE. Trimming took 3 bases from V and 5 from J; bases not matched to a gene: 5. The CDR3 nucleotides read TGTGCCAGCAGCGGGGGGACTAGCGGGATACACGAGCAGTACTTC. Translated: CASSGGTSGIHEQYF.

This clone was seen more than once but under ten times. V is TRBV7-3 and J is TRBJ2-4; D may be TRBD1 (5 bases). CDR1 SGHTA and CDR2 FQGTGA come from the germline V gene. This CDR3 comprises 13 residues. V lost 2 bases and J 8 bases, leaving 10 bases between the germline ends. CDR3: CASSLGRADIQYF. The CDR3 nucleotides read TGTGCCAGCAGCTTAGGCAGGGCGGACATTCAGTACTTC.

This clone was seen a single time. J is TRBJ1-1 and V is TRBV3-1 (or the pseudogene TRBV3-2); D is ambiguous. The CDR3 length is 12 residues. Germline CDR1 is LGHDT and CDR2 is YNNKEL (reference sequence). Trimming took off 0 bases at V and 9 bases at J, with 8 bases between the two ends. CDR3 DNA: TGTGCCAGCAGCCAAGAGCAGAGGCAAGCTTTCTTT. Translated, it gives CASSQEQRQAFF.

The rearrangement joins TRBV3-1 (or the pseudogene TRBV3-2) to TRBJ2-5, with 7 bases identical to TRBD1. Trimming at V came to 4 bases and at J to 5 bases, leaving 1 base not matched to a gene. Germline lookup yields CDR1 LGHDT and CDR2 YNNKEL (reference sequence). This CDR3 spans 12 amino acids. CDR3 region: CASSPTGETQYF. The CDR3 DNA follows: TGTGCCAGCAGCCCGACAGGGGAGACCCAGTACTTC.